A single sample is the source of the 25 T cell receptor beta chains below, sequenced in a study of cytomegalovirus exposure and HLA in healthy donors. PCR primers comprised 60 Vbeta and 13 Jbeta primers. Repertoires were generated with immunoSEQ multiplex PCR, while TCRdb's copy carries only in-frame clones and drops some. This listing includes about 41,000 clones. The sequenced sample was PBMCs. These TCRs come from a man younger than 40 in good health and CMV-seronegative.

The J gene is TRBJ2-7, the V gene TRBV7-6; 7 bases align to TRBD1. This CDR3 contains 17 residues. The V segment lost 4 bases and the J segment 3 bases; nucleotides outside the gene matches: 15. Germline-derived CDR1 and CDR2 are SGHVS and FNYEAQ. Written as DNA, the CDR3 is TGTGCCAGCAGCTCAAGAACCACGACAGGGATCAGCTACGAGCAGTACTTC. As protein: CASSSRTTTGISYEQYF.

This chain uses TRBV23-1 with TRBJ1-5, with no clear D. TRBV23-1 is assigned to the ORF class and has an uncertain function. The CDR3 is 16 amino acids. The ends were cut back, 0 bases at V and 4 bases at J, with 13 bases in the middle. CDR3 residues: CASSQSERSSNQPQHF. The CDR3 bases are TGCGCCAGCAGTCAATCGGAGAGGTCCTCGAATCAGCCCCAGCATTTT.

CDR3 bases: TGTGCCAGCAGCAAACGTCTGGGGGCTCTAGCACACTACGAGCAGTACTTC. Translation: CASSKRLGALAHYEQYF. This chain joins TRBV7-9 and TRBJ2-7; D may be TRBD1 (6 bases). The V gene lost 5 bases and the J gene lost 3 bases, with 23 bases spanning the gap. There are 17 residues in the CDR3. The germline gives CDR1 SEHNR, CDR2 FQNEAQ (reference sequence).

As for this clone: The junction does not match germline at one end; this may be a read error. V and J are TRBV6-6 and TRBJ2-3; D gene unclear. The CDR3 is 12 residues long. From germline, CDR1 is MNHNY and CDR2 SVGAGI (reference sequence). The DNA of the CDR3 is TGTGCCAGCAGTTACTACACAGATAAGCAGTATTTT. It specifies CASSYYTDKQYF.

The J gene is TRBJ1-1, the V gene TRBV7-3; weak D call: TRBD1 (6 bases). This CDR3 contains 18 residues. Trimming removed 5 bases at V and 4 bases at J, with 26 bases between. Germline assignment: CDR1 SGHTA and CDR2 FQGTGA. CDR3 DNA sequence: TGTGCCAGCAGCCGAGCCGGTGGGGACAAAAGGCTAGGCACTGAAGCTTTCTTT. Protein sequence: CASSRAGGDKRLGTEAFF.

V and J are TRBV7-9 and TRBJ2-7; 8 positions match TRBD1. Germline CDR1 is SEHNR and CDR2 is FQNEAQ (reference sequence). Trimming at V came to 5 bases and at J to 0 bases, leaving 3 bases not matched to a gene. CDR3 size: 14 residues. The CDR3: CASSRDRSSYEQYF. CDR3 in DNA: TGTGCCAGCAGCCGGGACAGGAGCTCCTACGAGCAGTACTTC.

This sequence joins TRBV4-2 and TRBJ2-5; possibly TRBD1 for D (6 bases). The end of the DNA is better explained by TRBJ2-7, so the J call may be wrong. Germline V gene data show CDR1 as LGHNA and CDR2 as YNFKEQ. This CDR3 is built from 15 residues. Written as DNA, the CDR3 is TGTGCCAGCAGCCCAGGGGACGGCACCTCCTACGAGCAGTACTTC. Protein product: CASSPGDGTSYEQYF.

The genes are TRBV18 and TRBJ1-1; D is uncertain. V lost 3 bases to trimming and J lost 0 bases, with 8 bases between them. The germline gives CDR1 KGHSH, CDR2 LQKENI. The length of the CDR3 is 14 residues. The CDR3 loop reads CASSPAEMNTEAFF. CDR3 nucleotides: TGTGCCAGCTCACCTGCAGAAATGAACACTGAAGCTTTCTTT.

The chain is built from TRBV4-2 and TRBJ2-7; 10 bases are a match to TRBD2. V lost 3 bases and J lost 2; bases outside the gene matches: 4. The CDR3 length is 15 residues. Germline values: CDR1 LGHNA, CDR2 YNFKEQ. The DNA for the CDR3 is TGTGCCAGCAGCCACCCCGGGACTAGCGCCTACGAGCAGTACTTC. Amino acids: CASSHPGTSAYEQYF.

The chain uses TRBV4-1 and TRBJ2-7; D not resolved. There are 14 residues in the CDR3. Trimming took 0 bases from V and 0 from J, leaving 6 bases between them. CDR1 and CDR2 (germline): MGHRA, YSYEKL. The chain's CDR3 is CASSQDPNSYEQYF. The CDR3 DNA follows: TGCGCCAGCAGCCAAGATCCCAACTCCTACGAGCAGTACTTC.

V is TRBV19 and J is TRBJ1-2; no clear D. Germline assignment: CDR1 LNHDA and CDR2 SQIVND (reference sequence). CDR3 length: 13 residues. V gave up 0 bases and J gave up 4 bases, with 6 bases separating them. The DNA for the CDR3 is TGTGCCAGTAGTATAGACCCCTCCTATGGCTACACCTTC. Translation: CASSIDPSYGYTF.

The chain carries TRBV2 and TRBJ1-6, with 9 bases identical to TRBD1. The CDR3 consists of 15 residues. CDR1 is SNHLY and CDR2 is FYNNEI in the germline V gene. V trimming: 6 bases; J trimming: 6 bases; junction bases outside the gene matches: 6. The CDR3 nucleotides read TGTGCCAGCAGGGCTAGGACAGGGGCTAATTCACCCCTCCACTTT. It codes for CASRARTGANSPLHF.

The rearrangement joins TRBV10-3 to TRBJ1-4; tentatively, D is TRBD1 (5 bases). Trimming cost V 0 bases and J 5 bases, with 10 bases left between them. Germline V gene lookup returns CDR1 ENHRY and CDR2 SYGVKD. The CDR3 is 15 amino acids. In DNA form, the CDR3 reads TGTGCCATCAGTGAGTCGGGGACTTTGAATGAAAAACTGTTTTTT. Translation gives CAISESGTLNEKLFF.

The genes are TRBV5-8 and TRBJ1-4, with D possibly being TRBD1 (6 bases). There are 14 residues in the CDR3. The ends were cut back, 4 bases at V and 8 bases at J, with 15 bases in the middle. Germline CDR1 SGHTS, CDR2 YDEGEE. The CDR3 DNA follows: TGTGCCAGCAGCCCCGACAGGCGGTACGAAAAACTGTTTTTT. Its translation is CASSPDRRYEKLFF.

The chain joins TRBV11-2 to TRBJ1-1; 8 bases agree with TRBD1. Germline V gene data show CDR1 as SGHAT and CDR2 as FQNNGV. This CDR3 is 14 amino acids long. With 1 base clipped from V and 4 bases from J, the junction kept 2 bases outside the gene matches. The CDR3 DNA follows: TGTGCCAGCAGCTTAGCCGACAGGGGCACTGAAGCTTTCTTT. Protein sequence: CASSLADRGTEAFF.

V usage is TRBV7-2 and J usage is TRBJ2-3, with TRBD2 matching over 9 bases. Looked up from germline, CDR1 is SGHTA and CDR2 is FQGNSA. The CDR3 contains 14 residues. V trimming: 1 base; J trimming: 13 bases; junction bases outside the gene matches: 9. The CDR3 DNA reads as TGTGCCAGCAGCTTAGGACTAGCGGAAATTGGGGAGTATTTT. It yields the protein CASSLGLAEIGEYF.

The gene calls are TRBV5-1 and TRBJ1-1, with TRBD1 as a possible D gene (5 bases). The length of the CDR3 is 12 residues. V gave up 8 bases and J gave up 0 bases, with 8 bases separating them. The germline gives CDR1 SGHRS, CDR2 YFSETQ. In nucleotides, the CDR3 is TGCGCCAGTTCAGGGATGAACACTGAAGCTTTCTTT. This encodes CASSGMNTEAFF.

This chain joins TRBV14 and TRBJ1-1; no clear D gene. The CDR3 has 14 residues. Germline V CDR1 and CDR2: SGHDN, FVKESK. V gave up 3 bases and J gave up 1 base, with 9 bases separating them. The CDR3, as DNA: TGTGCCAGCAGCCATATGCCCGGGAACACTGAAGCTTTCTTT. Protein sequence: CASSHMPGNTEAFF.

The chain carries TRBV7-6 and TRBJ1-3, with TRBD1 matching over 11 bases. CDR1 and CDR2 from the germline V gene are SGHVS and FNYEAQ. After removal of 5 bases from V and 3 bases from J, the junction contained 6 bases not matched to a gene. The CDR3 is 16 residues long. The CDR3 DNA follows: TGTGCCAGCAGCCCCCGGACAGGGGGCAGTGGAAACACCATATATTTT. Protein product: CASSPRTGGSGNTIYF. Full variable domain (remainder filled in from reference TRBV7-6 and TRBJ1-3): GAGVSQSPRYKVTKRGQDVALRCDPISGHVSLYWYRQALGQGPEFLTYFNYEAQQDKSGLPNDRFSAERPEGSISTLTIQRTEQRDSAMYRCASSPRTGGSGNTIYFGEGSWLTVV.

The chain has TRBV7-3 and TRBJ2-5; D is ambiguous. The germline gives CDR1 SGHTA, CDR2 FQGTGA. V was cut by 0 bases and J by 1 base, with 6 bases left in between. The CDR3 length is 14 residues. The CDR3 region is CASSLTSGQETQYF. In nucleotides, the CDR3 is TGTGCCAGCAGCTTAACGTCGGGCCAAGAGACCCAGTACTTC.

The gene calls are TRBV6-5 and TRBJ1-1; a weak D match, TRBD1 (5 bases). The V gene lost 4 bases and the J gene lost 3 bases, with 9 bases spanning the gap. Germline V gives CDR1 MNHEY, CDR2 SVGAGI. The CDR3 loop spans 13 amino acids. The CDR3 reads CASSWAGHTEAFF. Here the CDR3 DNA reads TGTGCCAGCAGTTGGGCGGGGCACACTGAAGCTTTCTTT.

The V call is TRBV5-1, the J call TRBJ2-7, with 9 bases fitting TRBD1. The germline CDR1 and CDR2 sequences are SGHRS and YFSETQ. V was pared by 5 bases and J by 5 bases, with 5 bases of the junction left unmatched. CDR3 length: 13 residues. The CDR3 nucleotides are TGCGCCAGCAGACAGGGGGCGCTGAACGAGCAGTACTTC. Translation gives CASRQGALNEQYF.

The chain is built from TRBV4-3 and TRBJ2-7; D unclear. The V end was cut by 0 bases, the J end by 3 bases, with 9 bases between. CDR1 and CDR2 from the germline V gene are LGHNA and YSLEER. CDR3 size: 14 residues. CDR3 loop: CASSQDHKYYEQYF. The DNA of the CDR3 is TGCGCCAGCAGCCAAGATCACAAATACTACGAGCAGTACTTC.

The chain has TRBV5-1 and TRBJ1-6, with a weak D call TRBD1 (6 bases). V gave up 5 bases and J gave up 7 bases, with 10 bases separating them. The CDR3 is made up of 13 amino acids. Looked up from germline, CDR1 is SGHRS and CDR2 is YFSETQ. The chain's CDR3 is CASRERGNSPLHF. In DNA form, the CDR3 reads TGCGCCAGCAGGGAAAGGGGGAATTCACCCCTCCACTTT.

Of note for this clone: An end of the junction does not agree with germline; a read error may underlie this. This chain joins TRBV29-1 and TRBJ2-3, with D possibly TRBD1 on 5 matching bases. The CDR3 runs 13 residues. Looked up from germline, CDR1 is SQVTM and CDR2 is ANQGSEA. CDR3 in DNA: TGCAGCGTTAGGGGAAGAAGCACAGATAAGCAGTATTTT. It codes for CSVRGRSTDKQYF.